The source of this T cell receptor beta chain is a study of blood T cell repertoires in COVID-19. Cohort assignment relied on participant-reported clinical history. Two consecutive negative NP/OP PCR tests, clearance, or resolved symptoms defined Cohort 3 recovery. Using immunoSEQ multiplex PCR, the repertoire was profiled, and TCRdb retains in-frame clones only, with some absent. The table records fewer than 350,000 clones, roughly 86% of them present only once. The CDR3 extends over 14 amino acids. V lost 4 bases to trimming and J lost 6 bases, with 15 bases between them. The germline CDR1 and CDR2 sequences are MDHEN and SYDVKM.

The TCR comes from a woman aged 25 to 39 who had recovered from COVID-19. The chain uses TRBV28 and TRBJ1-2; tentative D call: TRBD1 (6 bases). Sequenced: PBMCs or T cells enriched from blood (not recorded which). CDR3 sequence (DNA): TGTGCCAGCAGTTCTATCACCAGGGGCGATGGCTACACCTTC. It translates to CASSSITRGDGYTF.